This T cell receptor beta chain was captured in a study of breast tumors, draining lymph nodes, adjacent tissues. Whole-study findings and limits: Compared with lymph nodes, tumors were less diverse; compared with nontumor tissue, more.

The CDR3 is made up of 16 amino acids. Germline V gene data show CDR1 as LNHDA and CDR2 as SQIVND (reference sequence). The junction had 10 bases not matched to a gene; V was cut back by 5 bases and J by 6 bases. Breast cancer patients provided tissue from their axillary draining lymph nodes. Concerning this clonotype itself: Antigen unknown.

MiXCR was run by TCRdb on the multiplex PCR reads, yielding one entry per CDR3 protein. The table includes 100,000 or so distinct CDR3 sequences, 21% detected once. The receptor was isolated from a female donor with breast cancer. Some clones in this sample may be carry-over from other donors' samples. The sequenced material came from axillary lymph node tissue. V is TRBV19 and J is TRBJ2-2; 9 bases are shared with TRBD1. CDR3 coding DNA: TGTGCCAGTAGTGTCGGACAGGGGTTATTGGCCGGGGAGCTGTTTTTT. This encodes CASSVGQGLLAGELFF.